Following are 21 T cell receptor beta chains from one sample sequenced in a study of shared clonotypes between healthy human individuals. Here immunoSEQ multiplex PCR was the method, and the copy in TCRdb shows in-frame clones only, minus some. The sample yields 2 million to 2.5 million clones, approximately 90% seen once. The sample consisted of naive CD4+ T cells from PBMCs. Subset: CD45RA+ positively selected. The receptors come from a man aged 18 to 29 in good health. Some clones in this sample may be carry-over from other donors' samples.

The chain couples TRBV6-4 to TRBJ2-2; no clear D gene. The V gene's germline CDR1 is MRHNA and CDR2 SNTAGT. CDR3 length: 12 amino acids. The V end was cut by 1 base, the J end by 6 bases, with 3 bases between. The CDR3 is CASSDWAGELFF. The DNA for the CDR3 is TGTGCCAGCAGTGACTGGGCCGGGGAGCTGTTTTTT.

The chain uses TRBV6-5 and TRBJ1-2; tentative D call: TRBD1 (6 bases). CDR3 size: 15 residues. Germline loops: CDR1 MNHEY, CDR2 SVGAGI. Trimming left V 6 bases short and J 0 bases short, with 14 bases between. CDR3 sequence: CASSDGDTSNYGYTF. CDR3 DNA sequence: TGTGCCAGCAGCGACGGGGACACTTCTAACTATGGCTACACCTTC.

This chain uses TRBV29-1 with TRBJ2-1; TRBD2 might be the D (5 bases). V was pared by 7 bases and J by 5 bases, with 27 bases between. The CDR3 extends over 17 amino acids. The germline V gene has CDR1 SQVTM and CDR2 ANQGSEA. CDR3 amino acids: CSAERGYGRVGDNEQFF. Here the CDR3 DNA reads TGCAGCGCCGAGCGAGGTTACGGGCGGGTTGGGGACAATGAGCAGTTCTTC.

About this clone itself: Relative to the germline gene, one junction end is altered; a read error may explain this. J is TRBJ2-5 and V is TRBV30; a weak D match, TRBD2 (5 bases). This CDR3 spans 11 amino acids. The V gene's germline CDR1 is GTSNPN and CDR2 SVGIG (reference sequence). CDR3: CAWRYGETPYF. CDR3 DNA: TGTGCCTGGAGATACGGGGAGACCCCGTACTTC.

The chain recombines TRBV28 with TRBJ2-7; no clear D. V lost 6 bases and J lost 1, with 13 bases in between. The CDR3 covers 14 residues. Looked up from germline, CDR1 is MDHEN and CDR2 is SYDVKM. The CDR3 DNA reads TGTGCCAGCAGCCGTTACTCGCTTTCCTACGAGCAGTACTTC. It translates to CASSRYSLSYEQYF.

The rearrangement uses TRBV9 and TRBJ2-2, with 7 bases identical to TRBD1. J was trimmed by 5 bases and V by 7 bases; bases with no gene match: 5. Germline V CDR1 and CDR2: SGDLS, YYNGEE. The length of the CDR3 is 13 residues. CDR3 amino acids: CASGTEPTGELFF. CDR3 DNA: TGTGCCAGCGGGACAGAACCTACCGGGGAGCTGTTTTTT.

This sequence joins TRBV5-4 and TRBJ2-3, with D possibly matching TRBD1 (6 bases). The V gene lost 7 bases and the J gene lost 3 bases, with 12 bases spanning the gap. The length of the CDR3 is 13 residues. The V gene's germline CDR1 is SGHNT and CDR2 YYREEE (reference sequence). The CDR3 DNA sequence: TGTGCCAGCGGCAGAACAGGGACAGATACGCAGTATTTT. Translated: CASGRTGTDTQYF.

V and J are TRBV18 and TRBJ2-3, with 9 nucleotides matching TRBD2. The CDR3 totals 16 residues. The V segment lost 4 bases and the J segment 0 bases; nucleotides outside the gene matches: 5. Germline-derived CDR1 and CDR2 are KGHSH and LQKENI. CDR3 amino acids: CASSLNLAGSTDTQYF. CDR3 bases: TGTGCCAGCTCACTAAATCTAGCGGGGAGCACAGATACGCAGTATTTT.

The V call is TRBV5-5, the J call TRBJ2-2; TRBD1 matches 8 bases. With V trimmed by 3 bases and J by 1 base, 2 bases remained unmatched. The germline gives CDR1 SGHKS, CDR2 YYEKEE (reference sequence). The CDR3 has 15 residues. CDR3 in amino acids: CASSSGTGNTGELFF. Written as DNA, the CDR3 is TGTGCCAGCAGCTCAGGGACAGGGAACACCGGGGAGCTGTTTTTT.

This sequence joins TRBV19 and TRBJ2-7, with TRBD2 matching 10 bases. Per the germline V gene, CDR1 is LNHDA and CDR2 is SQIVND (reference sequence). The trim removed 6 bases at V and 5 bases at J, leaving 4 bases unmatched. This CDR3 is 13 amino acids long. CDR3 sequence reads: CASRLAGTHEQYF. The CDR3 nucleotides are TGTGCCAGTAGACTAGCGGGAACCCACGAGCAGTACTTC.

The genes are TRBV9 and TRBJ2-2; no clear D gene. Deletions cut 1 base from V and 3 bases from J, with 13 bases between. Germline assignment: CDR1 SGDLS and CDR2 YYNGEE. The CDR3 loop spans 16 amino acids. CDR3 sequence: CASSVLGNRDTGELFF. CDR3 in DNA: TGTGCCAGCAGCGTATTGGGGAACCGCGACACCGGGGAGCTGTTTTTT.

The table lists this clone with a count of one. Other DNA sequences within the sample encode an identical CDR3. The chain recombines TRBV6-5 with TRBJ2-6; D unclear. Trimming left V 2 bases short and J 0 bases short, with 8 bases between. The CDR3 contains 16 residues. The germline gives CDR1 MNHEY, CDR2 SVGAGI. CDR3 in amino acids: CASSYGRSSGANVLTF. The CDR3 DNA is TGTGCCAGCAGTTACGGTAGGAGCTCTGGGGCCAACGTCCTGACTTTC.

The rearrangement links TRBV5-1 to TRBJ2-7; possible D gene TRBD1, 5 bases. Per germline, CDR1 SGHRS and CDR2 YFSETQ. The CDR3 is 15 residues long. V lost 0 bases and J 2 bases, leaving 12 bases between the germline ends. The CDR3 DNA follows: TGCGCCAGCAGCTTGGAAGGGGCAGGGCCCTACGAGCAGTACTTC. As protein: CASSLEGAGPYEQYF.

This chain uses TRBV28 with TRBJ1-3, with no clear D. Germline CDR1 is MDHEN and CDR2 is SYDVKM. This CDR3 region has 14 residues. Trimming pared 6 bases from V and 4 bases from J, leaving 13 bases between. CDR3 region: CASSPTFWGNTIYF. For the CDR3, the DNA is TGTGCCAGCAGCCCCACCTTCTGGGGAAACACCATATATTTT.

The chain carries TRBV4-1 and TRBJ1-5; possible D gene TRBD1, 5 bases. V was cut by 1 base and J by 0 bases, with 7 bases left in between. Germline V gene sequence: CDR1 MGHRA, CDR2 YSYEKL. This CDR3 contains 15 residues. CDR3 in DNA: TGCGCCAGCAGCCAAGGACAGACTAGCAATCAGCCCCAGCATTTT. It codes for CASSQGQTSNQPQHF.

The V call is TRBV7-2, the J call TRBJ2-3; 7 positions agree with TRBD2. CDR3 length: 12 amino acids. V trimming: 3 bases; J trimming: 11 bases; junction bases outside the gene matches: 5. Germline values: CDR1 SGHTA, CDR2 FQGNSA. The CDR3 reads CASSFPGEGQYF. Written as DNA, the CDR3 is TGTGCCAGCAGCTTCCCGGGGGAGGGGCAGTATTTT.

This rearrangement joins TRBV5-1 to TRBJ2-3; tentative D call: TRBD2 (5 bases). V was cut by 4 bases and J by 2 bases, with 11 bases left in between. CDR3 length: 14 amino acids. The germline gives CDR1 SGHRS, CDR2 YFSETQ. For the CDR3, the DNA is TGCGCCAGCAGCCGGGAAGCGAACACAGATACGCAGTATTTT. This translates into CASSREANTDTQYF.

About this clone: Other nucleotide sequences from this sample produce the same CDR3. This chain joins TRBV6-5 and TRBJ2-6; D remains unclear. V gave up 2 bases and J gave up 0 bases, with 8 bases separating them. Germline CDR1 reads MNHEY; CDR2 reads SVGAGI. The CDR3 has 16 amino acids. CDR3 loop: CASSYSRASGANVLTF. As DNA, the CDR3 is TGTGCCAGCAGTTACAGCCGGGCCTCTGGGGCCAACGTCCTGACTTTC.

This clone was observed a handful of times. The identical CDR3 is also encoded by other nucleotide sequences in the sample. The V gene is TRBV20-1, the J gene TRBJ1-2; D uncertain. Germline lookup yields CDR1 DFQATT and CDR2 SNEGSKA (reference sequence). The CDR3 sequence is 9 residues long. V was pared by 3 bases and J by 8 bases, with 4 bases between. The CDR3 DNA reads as TGCAGTGCTAGGGAGGGCTACACCTTC. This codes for CSAREGYTF.

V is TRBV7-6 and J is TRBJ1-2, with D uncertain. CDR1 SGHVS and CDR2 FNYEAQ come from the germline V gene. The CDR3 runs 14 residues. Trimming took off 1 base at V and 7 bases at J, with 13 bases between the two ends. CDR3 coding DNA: TGTGCCAGCAGCTTAGGGAATCGCTTCCCTGGCTACACCTTC. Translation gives CASSLGNRFPGYTF. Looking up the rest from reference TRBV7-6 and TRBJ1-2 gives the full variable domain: GAGVSQSPRYKVTKRGQDVALRCDPISGHVSLYWYRQALGQGPEFLTYFNYEAQQDKSGLPNDRFSAERPEGSISTLTIQRTEQRDSAMYRCASSLGNRFPGYTFGSGTRLTVV.

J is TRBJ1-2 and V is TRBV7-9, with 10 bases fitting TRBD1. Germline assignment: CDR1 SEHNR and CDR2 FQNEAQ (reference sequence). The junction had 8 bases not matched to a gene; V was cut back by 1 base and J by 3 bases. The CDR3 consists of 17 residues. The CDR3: CASSLGPGTGDYYGYTF. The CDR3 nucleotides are TGTGCCAGCAGCTTAGGCCCCGGGACAGGGGACTACTATGGCTACACCTTC. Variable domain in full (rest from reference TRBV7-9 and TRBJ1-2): DTGVSQNPRHKITKRGQNVTFRCDPISEHNRLYWYRQTLGQGPEFLTYFQNEAQLEKSRLLSDRFSAERPKGSFSTLEIQRTEQGDSAMYLCASSLGPGTGDYYGYTFGSGTRLTVV.